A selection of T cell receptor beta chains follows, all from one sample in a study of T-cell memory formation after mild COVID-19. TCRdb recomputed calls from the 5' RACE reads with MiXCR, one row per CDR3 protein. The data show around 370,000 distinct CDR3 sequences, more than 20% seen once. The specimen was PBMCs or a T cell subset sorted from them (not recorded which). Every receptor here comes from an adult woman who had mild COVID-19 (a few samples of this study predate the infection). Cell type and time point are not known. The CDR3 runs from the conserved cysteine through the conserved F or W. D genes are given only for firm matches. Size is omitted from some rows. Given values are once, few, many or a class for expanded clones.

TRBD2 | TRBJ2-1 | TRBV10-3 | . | CAISGTSGRGGEQFF | TGTGCCATCAGCGGGACTAGCGGGAGGGGAGGCGAGCAGTTCTTC
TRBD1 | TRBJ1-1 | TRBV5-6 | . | CASSLRDRDEAFF | TGTGCCAGCAGCCTAAGGGACAGGGATGAAGCTTTCTTT
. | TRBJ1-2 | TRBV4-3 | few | CASSQDGVLFGGVDYGYTF | TGCGCCAGCAGCCAAGATGGCGTTCTATTTGGGGGGGTCGACTATGGCTACACCTTC
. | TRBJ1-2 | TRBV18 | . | CASSPPGGSGYTF | TGTGCCAGCTCACCACCGGGGGGCTCTGGCTACACCTTC
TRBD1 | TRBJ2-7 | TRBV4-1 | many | CASSQGGQGERAYEQYF | TGCGCCAGCAGCCAAGGGGGACAGGGAGAGCGGGCCTACGAGCAGTACTTC
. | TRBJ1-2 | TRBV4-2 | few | CASRQNRDGYTF | TGTGCCAGCAGACAGAACAGGGATGGCTACACCTTC
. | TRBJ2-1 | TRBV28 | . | CASSLNSVRVEQFF | TGTGCCAGCAGTCTCAATAGCGTTAGGGTTGAGCAGTTCTTC
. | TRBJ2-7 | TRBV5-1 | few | CASSLNAGQSPYEQYF | TGCGCCAGCAGCCTTAACGCGGGACAATCCCCCTACGAGCAGTACTTC
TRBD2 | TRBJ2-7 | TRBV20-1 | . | CSARAQAGKYEQYF | TGCAGTGCTAGAGCTCAAGCGGGAAAATACGAGCAGTACTTC
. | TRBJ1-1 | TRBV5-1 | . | CASSSLGGDKDTEAFF | TGCGCCAGCAGCTCCCTTGGAGGGGATAAGGACACTGAAGCTTTCTTT
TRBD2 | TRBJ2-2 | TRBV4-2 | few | CASSQDAGGPIGELFF | TGTGCCAGCAGCCAAGACGCGGGAGGGCCGATCGGGGAGCTGTTTTTT
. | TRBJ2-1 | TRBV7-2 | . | CASSLAAGSFNEQFF | TGTGCCAGCAGCTTAGCGGCAGGGAGTTTCAATGAGCAGTTCTTC
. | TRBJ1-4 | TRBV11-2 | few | CASSLVGPKEKLFF | TGTGCCAGCAGCTTAGTCGGCCCCAAGGAAAAACTGTTTTTT
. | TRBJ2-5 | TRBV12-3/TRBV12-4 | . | CASRTDQETQYF | TGTGCCAGCAGGACAGATCAAGAGACCCAGTACTTC
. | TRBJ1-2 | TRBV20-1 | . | CSANQRGVDGYTF | TGCAGTGCTAATCAAAGGGGGGTAGATGGCTACACCTTC
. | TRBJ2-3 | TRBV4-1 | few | CASSQGVPDTQYF | TGCGCCAGCAGCCAGGGGGTGCCAGATACGCAGTATTTT
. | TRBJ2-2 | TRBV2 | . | CASSERGDAGAGELFF | TGTGCCAGCAGTGAACGAGGGGATGCCGGAGCCGGGGAGCTGTTTTTT
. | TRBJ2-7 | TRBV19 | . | CASSSRDDSYEQYF | TGTGCCAGTAGTTCGCGGGACGATTCCTACGAGCAGTACTTC
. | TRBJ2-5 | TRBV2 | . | CASSVGGAVETQYF | TGTGCCAGCAGTGTAGGAGGGGCCGTAGAGACCCAGTACTTC
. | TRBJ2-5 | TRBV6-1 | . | CASSGRDQPQETQYF | TGTGCCAGCAGTGGCCGGGACCAACCCCAAGAGACCCAGTACTTC
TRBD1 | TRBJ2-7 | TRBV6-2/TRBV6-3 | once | CASSYQTGPSYEQYF | TGTGCCAGCAGTTACCAGACAGGGCCTTCCTACGAGCAGTACTTC
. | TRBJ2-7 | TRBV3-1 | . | CASSQVAYSYEQYF | TGTGCCAGCAGCCAAGTAGCCTACAGCTACGAGCAGTACTTC
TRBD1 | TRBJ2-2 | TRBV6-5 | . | CATEPGGNTGELFF | TGTGCCACCGAGCCAGGGGGAAACACCGGGGAGCTGTTTTTT
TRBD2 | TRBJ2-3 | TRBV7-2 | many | CASSDRTSGSTDTQYF | TGTGCCAGCAGCGACAGGACTAGCGGGAGCACAGATACGCAGTATTTT
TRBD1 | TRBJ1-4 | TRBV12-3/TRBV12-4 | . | CASSEGQGGHWELFF | TGTGCCAGCAGTGAAGGACAGGGCGGTCACTGGGAACTGTTTTTT
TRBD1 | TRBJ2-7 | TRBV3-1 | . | CASSQYMGAGGYEQYF | TGTGCCAGCAGCCAATATATGGGGGCAGGGGGTTACGAGCAGTACTTC
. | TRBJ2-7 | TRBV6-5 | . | CASSGLAGASFHEQYF | TGTGCCAGCAGTGGACTTGCGGGTGCTAGCTTCCACGAGCAGTACTTC
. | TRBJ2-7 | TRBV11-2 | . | CASSLSQVAYEQYF | TGTGCCAGCAGCTTAAGTCAGGTAGCCTACGAGCAGTACTTC
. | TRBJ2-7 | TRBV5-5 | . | CASSDDRNEQYF | TGTGCCAGCAGCGACGACAGGAACGAGCAGTACTTC
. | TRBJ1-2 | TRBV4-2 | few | CASSQDDTGGYTF | TGTGCCAGCAGCCAAGATGATACCGGTGGCTACACCTTC
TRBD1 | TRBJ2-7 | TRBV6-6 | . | CASRSGTGGTYEQYF | TGTGCCAGCAGATCCGGGACAGGGGGTACATACGAGCAGTACTTC
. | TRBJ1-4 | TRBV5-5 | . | CASSLAGAKGEKLFF | TGTGCCAGCAGCTTGGCCGGGGCGAAGGGTGAAAAACTGTTTTTT
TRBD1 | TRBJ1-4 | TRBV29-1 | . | CSVGTGREKLFF | TGCAGCGTCGGGACAGGGAGGGAAAAACTGTTTTTT
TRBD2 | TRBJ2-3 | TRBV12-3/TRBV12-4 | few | CASSSGVPTDTQYF | TGTGCCAGCAGTAGCGGGGTACCCACAGATACGCAGTATTTT
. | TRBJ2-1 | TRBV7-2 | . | CASSLVTGDLNEQFF | TGTGCCAGCAGCTTAGTGACGGGGGACCTCAATGAGCAGTTCTTC
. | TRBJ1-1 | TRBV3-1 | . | CASSQDSGLGGTEAFF | TGTGCCAGCAGCCAAGATTCCGGGTTGGGGGGGACTGAAGCTTTCTTT
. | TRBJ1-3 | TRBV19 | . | CASTERGNTIYF | TGTGCCAGTACCGAGAGGGGAAACACCATATATTTT
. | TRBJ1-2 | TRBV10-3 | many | CAISDSGNYGYTF | TGTGCCATCAGTGATTCGGGGAACTATGGCTACACCTTC
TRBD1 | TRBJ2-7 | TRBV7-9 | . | CASSHIRDSRYEQYF | TGTGCCAGCAGCCACATCCGGGACAGCCGCTACGAGCAGTACTTC
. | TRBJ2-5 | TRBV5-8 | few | CASRPGLETQYF | TGTGCCAGCAGACCAGGGTTGGAGACCCAGTACTTC